This T cell receptor beta chain comes out of a study of shared clonotypes between healthy human individuals (dated by TCRdb to between 2020 and 2021). Describing the broader study: A few men and a couple of women, aged 18 to 49 years, made up the cohort. For each donor, three plates each were used for CD4 naive and CD4 memory, two plates were used for CD8 naive, and one plate was used for CD8 memory. To estimate repertoire size and how much clonotype sharing occurs between individuals, the study deeply sequenced the blood TCR repertoires of 5 or 6 healthy adults. Libraries were prepared and TCR repertoires were sequenced by different laboratories using diverse techniques, in order to increase sequencing depth and limit assay-specific biases. Leukapheresis yielded between about 0.9 and 10 billion PBMCs per donor. The paper as a whole reports these results and caveats: Incomplete sequencing was indicated by rarefaction of sorted-subset datasets, despite the large sequencing depth. Because the study included a small number of donors, the genetic and exposure-history diversity represented was limited. Pairwise subsampling led to the expectation that sequencing depth would affect the degree of clonotype sharing among donors. Clonotypes shared by all four sorted-subset donors showed higher generation probabilities than non-shared clonotypes. When a few donors were compared, the shared fraction of clonotypes was roughly 4.8% for naive CD4, about 4% for naive CD8, 2.3% for memory CD4, and less than 0.45% for memory CD8. Naive subsets generally had larger estimated clonotype richness than memory subsets. Sampling was limited to blood, and TCR repertoires in tissue likely differ from TCR repertoires in blood.

Healthy HIV-negative adults with no recently reported acute infections or vaccinations were included as donors. Only Caucasian adults living in Nashville, Tennessee, USA were represented among the donors. CD4+ T cells were enriched by magnetic negative selection, after which naive cells were positively selected on CD45RA and the negative fraction was taken as the memory subset. Blood was collected by leukapheresis, and PBMCs were isolated by Ficoll-Histopaque density gradient centrifugation and then cryopreserved in liquid nitrogen vapor phase. Analytical flow cytometry was used to check the purity and quantity of each magnetically sorted T cell population. Genomic DNA was isolated from every sorted fraction and measured by UV absorbance on a Nanodrop 2000c. A word on this clone: No cognate antigen has been identified for it. It has no much larger one-base neighbor in the sample; base qualities were not kept.

TCR CDR3 regions were amplified from genomic DNA by multiplex PCR using the deep immunoSEQ assay. Extracted genomic DNA from each cell subset was spread evenly across all wells of several immunoSEQ 96-well plates, with each plate serving as a replicate. Each replicate PCR for sorted subsets received approximately 200 ng genomic DNA, equal to roughly 33,000 T cell genomes. The purified libraries were quantified using a Qubit 3.0 fluorometer, sized with a Bioanalyzer 2100, and then quantified again using the KAPA Library Quantification kit. Every immunoSEQ 96-well plate was sequenced on a dedicated single-read 150-cycle Illumina NextSeq 550 flow cell. The authors processed their data as follows. Because only junctional sequences without quality scores were contained in the immunoSEQ output, filtering matching that applied to full-length reads could not be performed. To assign V/J genes and CDR3, sequences were annotated against IMGT germline references using PyIR, a Python wrapper for IgBLAST v1.9. Reads with weak V/J assignments (E-value above 1e-6), missing CDR3, stop codons, out-of-frame junctions, or ambiguous translated residues were removed. V3J clonotypes were defined as sequences sharing an identical inferred V gene, J gene, and CDR3 amino acid sequence. Percentage overlap between repertoires was calculated by dividing the number of shared unique clonotypes by the size of the smaller repertoire. RTK rarefaction, the Chao1 estimator, and Recon v2.1 estimates of unobserved clonotypes were used to assess repertoire richness. Generation probabilities were computed with OLGA for all TCRbeta clonotypes obtained by the gDNA method from a handful of donors. The table was pulled from immuneACCESS by TCRdb, which kept in-frame rearrangements only. Such tables lose some clones; where checked, under half of the loss comes from unresolved V genes, and the rest has no known cause. V and J calls and clone size are given by that table; D and trimming were obtained from the DNA. Across this sample there are 2 million to 2.5 million clones, with 80% to 95% seen only once. The ten largest clones add up to roughly 0.36% of the sample.

Sequenced: naive CD4+ T cells from PBMCs. The label giving this sample's cell subset or site can be read as: CD45RA+ positively selected. The receptor was derived from a young man in good health. Some clones in this sample may be carry-over from other donors' samples.

The CDR3 loop reads CASSLYVQETQYF. The bases are TGTGCCAGCAGCTTGTACGTACAAGAGACCCAGTACTTC. This chain joins TRBV11-3 to TRBJ2-5, with no D gene named confidently. Measured from the cysteine to the phenylalanine, the CDR3 is 13 residues long. The kept DNA is CDR3 alone, 39 bases in frame from the first base. For CDR1 and CDR2, the germline V gene lists SGHNT and YENEEA. Relative to germline, V is 3 bases shorter and J is 2 bases shorter, with 7 bases between their ends.